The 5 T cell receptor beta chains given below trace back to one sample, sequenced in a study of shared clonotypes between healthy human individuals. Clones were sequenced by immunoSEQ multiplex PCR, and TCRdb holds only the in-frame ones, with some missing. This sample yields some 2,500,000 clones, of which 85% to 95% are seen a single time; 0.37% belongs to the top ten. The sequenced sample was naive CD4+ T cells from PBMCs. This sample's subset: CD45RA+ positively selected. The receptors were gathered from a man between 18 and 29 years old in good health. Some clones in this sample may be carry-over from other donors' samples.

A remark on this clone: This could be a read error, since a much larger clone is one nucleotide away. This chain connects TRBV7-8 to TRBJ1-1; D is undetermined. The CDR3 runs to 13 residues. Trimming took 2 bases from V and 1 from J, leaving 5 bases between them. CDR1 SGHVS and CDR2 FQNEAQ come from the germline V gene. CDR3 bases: TGTGCCAGCAGCTTAAGACAGAACACTGAAGCTTTCTTT. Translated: CASSLRQNTEAFF.

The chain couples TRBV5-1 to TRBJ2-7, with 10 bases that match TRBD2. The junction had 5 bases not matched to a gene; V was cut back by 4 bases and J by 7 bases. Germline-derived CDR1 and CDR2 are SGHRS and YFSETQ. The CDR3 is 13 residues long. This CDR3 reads CASSGTLAGEQYF. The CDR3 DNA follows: TGCGCCAGCAGCGGAACACTAGCGGGAGAGCAGTACTTC.

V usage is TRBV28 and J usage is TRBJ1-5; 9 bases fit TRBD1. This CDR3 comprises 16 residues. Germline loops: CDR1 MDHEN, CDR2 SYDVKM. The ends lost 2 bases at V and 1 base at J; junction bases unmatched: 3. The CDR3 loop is CASSLRQGVSNQPQHF. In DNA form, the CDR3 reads TGTGCCAGCAGTTTAAGACAGGGGGTAAGCAATCAGCCCCAGCATTTT.

The CDR3 loop is CASRDDRVSAEAFF. In DNA, the CDR3 is TGTGCCAGCAGGGATGACAGGGTATCGGCTGAAGCTTTCTTT. J is TRBJ1-1 and V is TRBV2, with TRBD1 matching 7 bases. This CDR3 has 14 residues. V was pared by 6 bases and J by 6 bases, with 10 bases of the junction left unmatched. Germline values: CDR1 SNHLY, CDR2 FYNNEI. The full variable domain, completed using reference TRBV2 and TRBJ1-1, is EPEVTQTPSHQVTQMGQEVILRCVPISNHLYFYWYRQILGQKVEFLVSFYNNEISEKSEIFDDQFSVERPDGSNFTLKIRSTKLEDSAMYFCASRDDRVSAEAFFGQGTRLTVV.

This CDR3 is CASSLQDSRTDTQYF. CDR3 bases: TGCGCCAGCAGCCTACAGGACAGCCGCACAGATACGCAGTATTTT. The chain combines TRBV5-1 with TRBJ2-3, with D maybe TRBD1 (6 bases). Germline CDR1 SGHRS, CDR2 YFSETQ. This CDR3 spans 15 amino acids. V shed 4 bases and J shed 1 base, with 13 bases lying between them.